This T cell receptor (beta chain) was obtained from a study of blood T cell repertoires in COVID-19. The wider study: The samples span acute and convalescent COVID-19 from the United States, Italy and Spain.

Germline-derived CDR1 and CDR2 are MGHRA and YSYEKL. Losses at the gene ends were 0 bases for V and 0 bases for J; bases not matched to a gene: 2. There are 15 residues in the CDR3. Sequencing used immunoSEQ multiplex PCR; TCRdb keeps in-frame clones, though not all of them. Among approximately 290,000 clones listed, 80% to 85% were seen once. The source is a person between 65 and 80 years old with COVID-19, enrolled during active disease. Sequenced input: peripheral blood. The rearrangement links TRBV4-1 to TRBJ2-7, with 7 bases lining up with TRBD2. The DNA of the CDR3 is TGCGCCAGCAGCCAAGAAGTAGCGGGCTCCTACGAGCAGTACTTC. It specifies CASSQEVAGSYEQYF.